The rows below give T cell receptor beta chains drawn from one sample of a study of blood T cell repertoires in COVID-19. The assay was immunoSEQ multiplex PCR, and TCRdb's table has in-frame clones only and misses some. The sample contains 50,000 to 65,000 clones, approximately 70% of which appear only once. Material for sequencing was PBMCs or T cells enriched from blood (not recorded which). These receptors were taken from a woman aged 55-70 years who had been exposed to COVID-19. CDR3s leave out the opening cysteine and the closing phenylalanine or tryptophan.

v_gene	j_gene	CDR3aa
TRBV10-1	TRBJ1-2	ASSDLVRRGFYGYT
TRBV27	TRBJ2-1	ASSFFPLGTGADNEQF
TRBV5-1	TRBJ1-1	ASSLEGAAPTEAF
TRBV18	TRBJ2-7	ASSPGGSYEQY
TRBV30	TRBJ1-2	AWTINQGGGGYT
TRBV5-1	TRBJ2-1	ASSLLGRRNEQF
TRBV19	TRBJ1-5	ASNSFLGNQPQH
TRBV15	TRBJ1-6	ATSRETGTGSSPLH
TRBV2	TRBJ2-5	ASTRDSLIKTQY
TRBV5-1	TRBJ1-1	ASSLESGPGQAF
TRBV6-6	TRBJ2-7	ASSLTPYEQY
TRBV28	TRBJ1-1	ASGTGTEAF
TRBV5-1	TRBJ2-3	AGSGGRLAGRVADTQY
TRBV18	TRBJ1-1	ASGQSPRNTEAF
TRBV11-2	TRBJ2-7	ASSLERGEQY
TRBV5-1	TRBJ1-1	ASSPLQANTEAF
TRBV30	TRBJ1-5	AWSLAPNQPQH
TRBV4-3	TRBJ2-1	ASSQDGRGNNEQF
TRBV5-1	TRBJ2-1	ASSRTSGLYSLYNEQF
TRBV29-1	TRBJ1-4	SAEQGANEKLF
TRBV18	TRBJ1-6	ASSKQGDSPLH
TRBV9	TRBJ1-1	ASSVEPSNRPTEAF